This TCR beta chain was sequenced in a study of cytomegalovirus exposure and HLA in healthy donors. Use of 60 Vbeta and 13 Jbeta primers characterized the PCR. TCRdb keeps only in-frame clones here, not all; method: immunoSEQ multiplex PCR. The top ten clones hold about 1.2% of a sample with approximately 140,000 clones, roughly 85% of them seen once. V lost 3 bases, J lost 0 bases, and 9 bases lay in between. Looked up from germline, CDR1 is SQVTM and CDR2 is ANQGSEA. The CDR3 sequence is 14 residues long. This TCR was recovered from a boy aged 5 to 17 in good health and CMV-seronegative. This sequence joins TRBV29-1 and TRBJ2-4; tentative D call: TRBD1 (6 bases). The specimen was PBMCs. The CDR3 here is CSVEDSLAKNIQYF. In DNA form, the CDR3 reads TGCAGCGTTGAGGACAGCTTAGCCAAAAACATTCAGTACTTC.